These 20 T cell receptor beta chains were all obtained from the same sample, sequenced in a study of shared clonotypes between healthy human individuals. The assay was immunoSEQ multiplex PCR, and TCRdb's table has in-frame clones only and misses some. The table has 2,100,000 or so clones, approximately 95% seen once; the top ten hold roughly 0.13%. Source material: naive CD4+ T cells sorted from blood. Subset in this sample: CD45RA+ positively selected. These receptors were obtained from a man in his late teens or twenties in good health.

The CDR3: CASSARDGDQPQHF. CDR3 in DNA: TGTGCCAGCAGCGCCCGGGACGGTGATCAGCCCCAGCATTTT. This rearrangement joins TRBV5-4 to TRBJ1-5, with D possibly TRBD1 on 5 matching bases. This CDR3 has 14 residues. Germline CDR1 and CDR2: SGHNT and YYREEE (reference sequence). The ends were cut back, 4 bases at V and 5 bases at J, with 13 bases in the middle.

The chain recombines TRBV4-3 with TRBJ2-7; 7 nucleotides agree with TRBD2. CDR3 length: 15 residues. V was clipped by 1 base and J by 3 bases; unmatched bases: 6. Looked up from germline, CDR1 is LGHNA and CDR2 is YSLEER. CDR3 coding DNA: TGCGCCAGCAGCCAAGTATTGGGGGGGTTCTACGAGCAGTACTTC. Protein: CASSQVLGGFYEQYF.

This chain links TRBV6-5 with TRBJ2-6; D gene uncertain. The CDR3 is 16 amino acids. Germline V gene data show CDR1 as MNHEY and CDR2 as SVGAGI. V was cut by 2 bases and J by 0 bases, with 8 bases left in between. The CDR3 protein is CASSYMGISGANVLTF. The CDR3 coding sequence is TGTGCCAGCAGTTACATGGGGATCTCTGGGGCCAACGTCCTGACTTTC.

The gene calls are TRBV11-2 and TRBJ1-2, with unresolved D. Germline V gene data show CDR1 as SGHAT and CDR2 as FQNNGV. The CDR3 covers 13 residues. V dropped 5 bases and J dropped 7 bases, with 14 bases sitting between them. Here the CDR3 DNA reads TGTGCCAGCAGCCCGAGGGATTCAGCTGGCTACACCTTC. Protein product: CASSPRDSAGYTF.

The V gene is TRBV19, the J gene TRBJ1-1; D perhaps matches TRBD1 (6 bases). V gave up 3 bases and J gave up 5 bases, with 10 bases separating them. Germline V gives CDR1 LNHDA, CDR2 SQIVND (reference sequence). This CDR3 is built from 13 residues. The CDR3 is CASSMKQGTEAFF. For the CDR3, the DNA is TGTGCCAGTAGTATGAAACAGGGTACTGAAGCTTTCTTT.

This chain uses TRBV19 with TRBJ2-1, with D unclear. V lost 6 bases and J lost 0, with 12 bases in between. The V gene's germline CDR1 is LNHDA and CDR2 SQIVND (reference sequence). The CDR3 is 15 residues long. CDR3 coding DNA: TGTGCCAGTAGCCCAATTTTTAGCTCCTACAATGAGCAGTTCTTC. Translating it yields CASSPIFSSYNEQFF. Full variable domain (remainder filled in from reference TRBV19 and TRBJ2-1): DGGITQSPKYLFRKEGQNVTLSCEQNLNHDAMYWYRQDPGQGLRLIYYSQIVNDFQKGDIAEGYSVSREKKESFPLTVTSAQKNPTAFYLCASSPIFSSYNEQFFGPGTRLTVL.

The genes are TRBV6-6 and TRBJ2-7; 11 nucleotides align to TRBD1. The CDR3 is 14 amino acids. The V segment lost 5 bases and the J segment 5 bases; nucleotides outside the gene matches: 5. The germline CDR1 and CDR2 sequences are MNHNY and SVGAGI (reference sequence). The CDR3 DNA reads as TGTGCCAGCAGTGGACAGGGGGCAGGGAACGAGCAGTACTTC. It translates to CASSGQGAGNEQYF.

This chain joins TRBV12-5 and TRBJ1-5; TRBD1 might be the D (6 bases). Trimming left V 8 bases short and J 4 bases short, with 12 bases between. The CDR3 consists of 13 residues. CDR1 and CDR2 (germline): LGHNT, FRNRAP. CDR3 sequence (DNA): TGTGCTAGTATCGGGGGGGCAAATCAGCCCCAGCATTTT. This translates into CASIGGANQPQHF.

V gene TRBV2 combines with J gene TRBJ1-3; 7 nucleotides line up with TRBD1. The CDR3 is 15 residues long. Germline V gene sequence: CDR1 SNHLY, CDR2 FYNNEI. Trimming took 1 base from V and 4 from J; bases not matched to a gene: 4. CDR3 region: CASSEETGWGNTIYF. The DNA of the CDR3 is TGTGCCAGCAGTGAAGAGACAGGGTGGGGAAACACCATATATTTT.

This clone has just a few counts. The V call is TRBV11-2, the J call TRBJ2-7; perhaps TRBD2 as D (6 bases). The V end was cut by 5 bases, the J end by 4 bases, with 15 bases between. This CDR3 comprises 14 residues. Germline V gives CDR1 SGHAT, CDR2 FQNNGV. The CDR3 loop is CASSQRALGYEQYF. The CDR3 nucleotides read TGTGCCAGCAGCCAGCGGGCTTTAGGTTACGAGCAGTACTTC.

The chain uses TRBV15 and TRBJ2-5, with 9 bases aligning to TRBD2. The CDR3 has 16 residues. The V segment lost 2 bases and the J segment 3 bases; nucleotides outside the gene matches: 7. Germline V lookup: CDR1 LNHNV, CDR2 YYDKDF (reference sequence). CDR3 residues: CATSRSGTSRKETQYF. The CDR3 region has the DNA TGTGCCACCAGCAGATCCGGGACTAGCAGAAAAGAGACCCAGTACTTC.

The chain employs TRBV7-9 and TRBJ1-5, with unresolved D. The CDR3 has 15 residues. With 1 base removed from V and 1 base from J, the gap between germline ends came to 8 bases. CDR1 and CDR2 from the germline V gene are SEHNR and FQNEAQ (reference sequence). The CDR3 protein is CASSLGLESNQPQHF. CDR3 DNA sequence: TGTGCCAGCAGCTTAGGGCTCGAGAGCAATCAGCCCCAGCATTTT.

The chain is built from TRBV11-2 and TRBJ2-4, with D perhaps matching TRBD2 (6 bases). Germline-derived CDR1 and CDR2 are SGHAT and FQNNGV. The V end was cut by 4 bases, the J end by 0 bases, with 10 bases between. The CDR3 extends over 15 amino acids. CDR3 sequence (DNA): TGTGCCAGCAGCTCCCTGCGGGAAGCCAAAAACATTCAGTACTTC. It specifies CASSSLREAKNIQYF.

Here the CDR3 DNA reads TGCAGCGTTGGGGGGTCAGGGAGGCACTATGGCTACACCTTC. It encodes CSVGGSGRHYGYTF. V usage is TRBV29-1 and J usage is TRBJ1-2, with D possibly matching TRBD1 (5 bases). The CDR3 has 14 amino acids. Germline V gives CDR1 SQVTM, CDR2 ANQGSEA. V lost 4 bases, J lost 3 bases, and 15 bases lay in between.

The V and J genes are TRBV5-5 and TRBJ2-7; 7 bases fit TRBD1. This CDR3 has 13 amino acids. Germline CDR1 reads SGHKS; CDR2 reads YYEKEE (reference sequence). The junction had 3 bases not matched to a gene; V was cut back by 4 bases and J by 2 bases. This CDR3 is CASSRQGPYEQYF. In DNA form, the CDR3 reads TGTGCCAGCAGCAGACAGGGCCCCTACGAGCAGTACTTC.

This rearrangement joins TRBV23-1 to TRBJ2-7, with D possibly TRBD2 on 5 matching bases. TRBV23-1 is identified as an open reading frame with a role that is uncertain. The CDR3 length is 13 residues. Trimming left V 8 bases short and J 2 bases short, with 13 bases between. CDR3 coding DNA: TGCGCCAGCGCCGGGAACGGGACCTACGAGCAGTACTTC. Its translation is CASAGNGTYEQYF.

This chain connects TRBV30 to TRBJ1-3; TRBD1 might be the D (6 bases). The V gene's germline CDR1 is GTSNPN and CDR2 SVGIG (reference sequence). The CDR3 is 15 amino acids. Trimming left V 4 bases short and J 2 bases short, with 15 bases between. The CDR3 DNA reads as TGTGCCTGGAATCGGGGGGCGCTCACTGGAAACACCATATATTTT. Its translation: CAWNRGALTGNTIYF.

The chain is built from TRBV6-5 and TRBJ1-2, with D tentatively TRBD1 (5 bases). V lost 6 bases, J lost 0 bases, and 14 bases lay in between. Germline loops: CDR1 MNHEY, CDR2 SVGAGI. The CDR3 loop spans 15 amino acids. The CDR3 nucleotides are TGTGCCAGCAGCTTGATGGGGGACCCTAACTATGGCTACACCTTC. Translated: CASSLMGDPNYGYTF.

This clone was observed a single time. The chain couples TRBV28 to TRBJ2-3, with 7 bases lining up with TRBD2. The trim removed 5 bases at V and 2 bases at J, leaving 10 bases unmatched. Germline assignment: CDR1 MDHEN and CDR2 SYDVKM. The CDR3 is 16 residues long. CDR3 amino acids: CASSPQGGGPTDTQYF. In nucleotides, the CDR3 is TGTGCCAGCAGTCCCCAGGGCGGGGGTCCCACAGATACGCAGTATTTT.

About this clone: Other DNA sequences from this sample encode an identical CDR3 as well. V and J are TRBV7-2 and TRBJ1-1; 11 positions agree with TRBD1. After removal of 1 base from V and 4 bases from J, the junction contained 2 bases not matched to a gene. Per the germline V gene, CDR1 is SGHTA and CDR2 is FQGNSA. This CDR3 is built from 15 residues. The CDR3 region has the DNA TGTGCCAGCAGCTTAGTCGGGACAGGGGGCACTGAAGCTTTCTTT. This gives the protein CASSLVGTGGTEAFF. Complete variable domain (other parts from reference TRBV7-2 and TRBJ1-1): GAGVSQSPSNKVTEKGKDVELRCDPISGHTALYWYRQSLGQGLEFLIYFQGNSAPDKSGLPSDRFSAERTGGSVSTLTIQRTQQEDSAVYLCASSLVGTGGTEAFFGQGTRLTVV.